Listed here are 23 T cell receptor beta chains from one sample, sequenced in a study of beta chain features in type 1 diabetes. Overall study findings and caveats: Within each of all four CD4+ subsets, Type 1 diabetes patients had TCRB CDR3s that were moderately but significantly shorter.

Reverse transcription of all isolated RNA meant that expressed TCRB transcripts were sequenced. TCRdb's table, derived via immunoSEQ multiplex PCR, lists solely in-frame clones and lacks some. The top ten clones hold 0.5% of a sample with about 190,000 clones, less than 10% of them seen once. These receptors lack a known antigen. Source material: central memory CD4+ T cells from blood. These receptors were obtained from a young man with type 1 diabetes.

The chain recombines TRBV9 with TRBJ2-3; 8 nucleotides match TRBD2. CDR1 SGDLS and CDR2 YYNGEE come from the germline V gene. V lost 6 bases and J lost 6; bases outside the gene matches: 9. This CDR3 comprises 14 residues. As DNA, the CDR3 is TGTGCCAGCAACATCGGGGGGGCCGACGATACGCAGTATTTT. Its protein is CASNIGGADDTQYF.

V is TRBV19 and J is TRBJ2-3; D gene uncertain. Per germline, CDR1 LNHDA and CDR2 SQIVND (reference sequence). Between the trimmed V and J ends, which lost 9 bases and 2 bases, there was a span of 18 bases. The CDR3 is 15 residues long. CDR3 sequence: CASLNPGGNTDTQYF. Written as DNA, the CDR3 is TGTGCCAGCCTTAACCCCGGCGGTAACACAGATACGCAGTATTTT.

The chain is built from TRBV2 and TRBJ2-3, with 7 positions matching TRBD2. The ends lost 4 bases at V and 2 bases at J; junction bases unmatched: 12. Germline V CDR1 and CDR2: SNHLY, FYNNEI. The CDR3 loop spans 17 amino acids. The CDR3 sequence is CASSVAPPGRTTDTQYF. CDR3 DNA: TGTGCCAGCAGTGTTGCCCCCCCCGGGAGGACCACAGATACGCAGTATTTT.

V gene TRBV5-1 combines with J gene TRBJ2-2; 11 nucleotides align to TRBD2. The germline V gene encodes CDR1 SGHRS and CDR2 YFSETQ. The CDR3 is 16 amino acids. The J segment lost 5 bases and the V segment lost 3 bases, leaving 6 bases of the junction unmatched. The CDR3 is CASSSKLAGVTGELFF. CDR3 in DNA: TGCGCCAGCAGCTCCAAACTAGCGGGGGTAACCGGGGAGCTGTTTTTT.

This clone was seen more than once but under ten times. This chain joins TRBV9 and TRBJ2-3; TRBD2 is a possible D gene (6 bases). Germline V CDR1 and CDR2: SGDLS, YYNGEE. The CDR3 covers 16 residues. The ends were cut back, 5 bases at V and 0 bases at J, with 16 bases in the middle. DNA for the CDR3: TGTGCCAGCAGTGTGGGAGGAGGTCCAAGCACAGATACGCAGTATTTT. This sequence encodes CASSVGGGPSTDTQYF.

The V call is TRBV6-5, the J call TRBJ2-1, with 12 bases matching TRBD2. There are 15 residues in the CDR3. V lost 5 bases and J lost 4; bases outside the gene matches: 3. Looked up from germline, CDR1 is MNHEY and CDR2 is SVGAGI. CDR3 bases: TGTGCCAGCAGTCCTAGCGGGAGGGCTTACAATGAGCAGTTCTTC. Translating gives CASSPSGRAYNEQFF.

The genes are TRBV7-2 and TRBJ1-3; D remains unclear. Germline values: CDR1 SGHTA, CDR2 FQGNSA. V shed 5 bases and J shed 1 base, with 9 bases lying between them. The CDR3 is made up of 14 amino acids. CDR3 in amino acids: CASSRENSGNTIYF. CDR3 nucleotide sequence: TGTGCCAGCAGCAGAGAGAATTCTGGAAACACCATATATTTT.

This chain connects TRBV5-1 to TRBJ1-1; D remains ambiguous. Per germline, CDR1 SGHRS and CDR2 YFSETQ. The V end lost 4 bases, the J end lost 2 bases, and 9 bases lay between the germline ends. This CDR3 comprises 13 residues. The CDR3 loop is CASSLGENTEAFF. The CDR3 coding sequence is TGCGCCAGCAGCCTCGGGGAAAACACTGAAGCTTTCTTT.

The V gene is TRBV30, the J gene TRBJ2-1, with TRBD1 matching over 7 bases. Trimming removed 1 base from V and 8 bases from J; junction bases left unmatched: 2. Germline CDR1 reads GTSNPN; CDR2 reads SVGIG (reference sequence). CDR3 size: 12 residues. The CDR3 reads CAWSDRGHEQFF. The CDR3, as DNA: TGTGCCTGGAGTGACAGGGGACATGAGCAGTTCTTC. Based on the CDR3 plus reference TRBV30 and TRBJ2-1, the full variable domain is SQTIHQWPATLVQPVGSPLSLECTVEGTSNPNLYWYRQAAGRGLQLLFYSVGIGQISSEVPQNLSASRPQDRQFILSSKKLLLSDSGFYLCAWSDRGHEQFFGPGTRLTVL.

The CDR3 DNA reads as TGTGCCAGCAGTGAATCGGGACAGGGAGGGACTGAAGCTTTCTTT. Translation gives CASSESGQGGTEAFF. The J gene is TRBJ1-1, the V gene TRBV2, with 9 bases aligning to TRBD1. The CDR3 runs 15 residues. Germline CDR1 and CDR2: SNHLY and FYNNEI. Unmatched junction bases numbered 6, after V lost 2 bases and J lost 5 bases.

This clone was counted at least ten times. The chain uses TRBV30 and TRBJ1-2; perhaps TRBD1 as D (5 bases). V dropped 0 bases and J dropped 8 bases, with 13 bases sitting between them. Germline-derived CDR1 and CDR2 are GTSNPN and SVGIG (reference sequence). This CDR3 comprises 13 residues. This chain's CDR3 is CAWSVPRAGGYTF. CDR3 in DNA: TGTGCCTGGAGTGTACCCAGGGCGGGAGGCTACACCTTC.

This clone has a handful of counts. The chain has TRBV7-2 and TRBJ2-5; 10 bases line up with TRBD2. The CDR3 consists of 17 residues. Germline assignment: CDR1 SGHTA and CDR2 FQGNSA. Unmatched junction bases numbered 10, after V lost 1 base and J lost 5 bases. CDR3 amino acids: CASSLVLAGASSETQYF. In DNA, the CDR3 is TGTGCCAGCAGCTTAGTTCTAGCGGGGGCCTCGTCGGAGACCCAGTACTTC. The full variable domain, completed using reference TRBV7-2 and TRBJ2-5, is GAGVSQSPSNKVTEKGKDVELRCDPISGHTALYWYRQSLGQGLEFLIYFQGNSAPDKSGLPSDRFSAERTGGSVSTLTIQRTQQEDSAVYLCASSLVLAGASSETQYFGPGTRLLVL.

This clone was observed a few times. The chain's CDR3 is CASSEYRGGSGNTEAFF. The CDR3 DNA reads TGCGCCAGCAGTGAGTATAGGGGCGGGAGTGGAAACACTGAAGCTTTCTTT. The chain carries TRBV10-2 and TRBJ1-1; tentative D call: TRBD1 (5 bases). This CDR3 comprises 17 residues. CDR1 and CDR2 from the germline V gene are WSHSY and SAAADI. V was clipped by 1 base and J by 2 bases, with 17 bases between them.

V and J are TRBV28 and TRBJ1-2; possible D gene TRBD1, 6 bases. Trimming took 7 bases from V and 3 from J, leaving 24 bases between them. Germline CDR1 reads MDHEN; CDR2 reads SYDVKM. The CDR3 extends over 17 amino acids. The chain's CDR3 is CASTLGGRREGYYGYTF. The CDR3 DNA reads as TGTGCCAGCACCTTGGGGGGGCGCAGGGAGGGGTACTATGGCTACACCTTC.

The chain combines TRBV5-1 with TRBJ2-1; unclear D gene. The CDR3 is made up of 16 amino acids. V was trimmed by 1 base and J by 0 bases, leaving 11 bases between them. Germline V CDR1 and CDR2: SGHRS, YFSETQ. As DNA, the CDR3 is TGCGCCAGCAGCTTGAATCCGAGGAGCTCCTACAATGAGCAGTTCTTC. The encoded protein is CASSLNPRSSYNEQFF.

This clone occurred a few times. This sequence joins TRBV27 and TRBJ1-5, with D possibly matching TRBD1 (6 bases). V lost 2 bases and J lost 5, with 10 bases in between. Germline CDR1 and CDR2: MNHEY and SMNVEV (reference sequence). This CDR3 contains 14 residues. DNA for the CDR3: TGTGCCAGCAGTTTACAGGGGAATTATCAGCCCCAGCATTTT. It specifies CASSLQGNYQPQHF.

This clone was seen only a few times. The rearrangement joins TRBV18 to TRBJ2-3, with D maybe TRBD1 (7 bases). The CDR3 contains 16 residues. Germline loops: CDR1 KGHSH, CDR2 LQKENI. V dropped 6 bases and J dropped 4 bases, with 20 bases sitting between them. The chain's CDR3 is CASSHTGTQGADTQYF. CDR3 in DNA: TGTGCCAGCTCGCATACCGGGACTCAGGGGGCAGATACGCAGTATTTT. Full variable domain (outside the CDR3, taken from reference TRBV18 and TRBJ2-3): NAGVMQNPRHLVRRRGQEARLRCSPMKGHSHVYWYRQLPEEGLKFMVYLQKENIIDESGMPKERFSAEFPKEGPSILRIQQVVRGDSAAYFCASSHTGTQGADTQYFGPGTRLTVL.

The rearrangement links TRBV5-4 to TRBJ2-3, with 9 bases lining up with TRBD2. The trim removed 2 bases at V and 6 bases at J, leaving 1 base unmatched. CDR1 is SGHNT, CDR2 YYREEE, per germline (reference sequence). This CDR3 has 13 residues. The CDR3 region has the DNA TGTGCCAGCAGCTTCGCGGGAGGGGATACGCAGTATTTT. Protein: CASSFAGGDTQYF.

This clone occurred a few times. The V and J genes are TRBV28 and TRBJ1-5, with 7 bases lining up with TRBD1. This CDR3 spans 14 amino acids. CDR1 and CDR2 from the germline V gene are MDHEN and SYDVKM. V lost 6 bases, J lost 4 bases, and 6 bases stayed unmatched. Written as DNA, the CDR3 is TGTGCCAGCAGGTATCAGGACAGGAATCAGCCCCAGCATTTT. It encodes CASRYQDRNQPQHF.

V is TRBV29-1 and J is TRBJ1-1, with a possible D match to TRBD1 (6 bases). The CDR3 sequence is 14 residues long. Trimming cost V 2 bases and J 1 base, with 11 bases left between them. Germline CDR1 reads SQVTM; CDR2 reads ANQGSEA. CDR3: CSVELGGANTEAFF. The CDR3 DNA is TGCAGCGTTGAATTAGGGGGGGCGAACACTGAAGCTTTCTTT.

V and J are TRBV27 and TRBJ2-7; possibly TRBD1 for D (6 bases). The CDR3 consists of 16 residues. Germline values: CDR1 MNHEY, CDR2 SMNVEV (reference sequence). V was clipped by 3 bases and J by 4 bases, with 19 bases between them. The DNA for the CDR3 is TGTGCCAGCAGTTTTGAGCCCCACAGGGCCCCTTACGAGCAGTACTTC. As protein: CASSFEPHRAPYEQYF.

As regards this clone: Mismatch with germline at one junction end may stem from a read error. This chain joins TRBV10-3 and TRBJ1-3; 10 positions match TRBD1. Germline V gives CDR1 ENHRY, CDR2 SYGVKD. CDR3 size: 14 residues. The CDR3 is CASSSGTGVNTIYF. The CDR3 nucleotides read TGTGCCAGCAGTTCCGGGACAGGGGTAAACACCATATATTTT.

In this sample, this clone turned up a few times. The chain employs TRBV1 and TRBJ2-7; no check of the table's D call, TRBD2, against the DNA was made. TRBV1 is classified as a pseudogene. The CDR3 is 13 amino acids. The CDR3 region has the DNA TGCACCAGCAGCCATCGGGATACCTACGAGCAGTACTTC. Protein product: CTSSHRDTYEQYF.